This T cell receptor (beta chain) appears in the sequencing data of a study of T cells in Graves' hyperthyroidism and ophthalmopathy. Study at large: Peripheral blood was taken when the disease was first diagnosed, before any treatment began. The study's findings and limits: A 13 V-J signature model discriminated ophthalmopathy versus stable hyperthyroidism.

Ophthalmopathy cases met thresholds of Clinical Activity Score at least 3, NOSPECS grade at least 4 and duration under 3 months. A patient was excluded if there was uncontrolled infection, other autoimmune disease, pregnancy or lactation. This clonotype was recorded at least ten times. As yet, its antigen is unknown. RNA transcripts served as the template for amplifying TCR beta CDR3 regions. Carried out on the TCR CDR3, a first-round RT-PCR used the HTBI primer set. TCRdb independently ran MiXCR on the multiplex PCR reads; one entry per CDR3 protein. The sample records a few hundred thousand distinct CDR3 sequences, about 14% being singletons. The CDR3 length is 14 residues. V shed 1 base, J shed 5 bases, and the junction held 1 base outside the gene matches. Germline loops: CDR1 SGHRS, CDR2 YFSETQ.

This clonotype originated in a woman in her 30s with Graves' ophthalmopathy. This chain uses TRBV5-1 with TRBJ2-1; 9 bases align to TRBD2. The sequenced sample was blood. The DNA of the CDR3 is TGCGCCAGCAGCTTGTCTAGCGGGAACAATGAGCAGTTCTTC. It encodes CASSLSSGNNEQFF.